These 22 T cell receptor beta chains were sequenced from one sample in a study of CXCR3-negative and CXCR3-positive naive CD8 T cells (dated by TCRdb to the late 2010s). The investigation overall reported the following: TRB CDR3s from CXCR3-positive naive cells showed higher hydrophobicity (lower Kidera factor 4), lower energy, and higher strength and volume indices than CXCR3-negative naive cells.

Their cognate antigens are unknown. This sample was sequenced with a NextSeq 550. The Human TCR Profiling Kit (MiLaboratory) was used to make UMI-labeled 5' RACE TRB cDNA libraries. The reads were reprocessed in TCRdb, with one entry per CDR3 protein sequence and no accompanying DNA. The data table for this sample lists about 150,000 distinct CDR3 sequences. The top ten clonotypes cover 0.45% to 0.6% of the sample. The sample consisted of naive CXCR3+ CD8+ T cells from blood. The sample's cell subset or site label, decoded: CD45RO-CCR7+CD27+CD95- naive CD8+ T cells expressing CXCR3 (TNR3+). All receptors derive from a human donor in good health. Some clones in this sample may be carry-over from other donors' samples.

This chain joins TRBV28 and TRBJ2-7. The CDR3 length is 15 residues. Germline CDR1 reads MDHEN; CDR2 reads SYDVKM. The CDR3 sequence is CAGSLTMASTNEQYF. The variable domain in full, completed from reference TRBV28 and TRBJ2-7, reads DVKVTQSSRYLVKRTGEKVFLECVQDMDHENMFWYRQDPGLGLRLIYFSYDVKMKEKGDIPEGYSVSREKKERFSLILESASTNQTSMYLCAGSLTMASTNEQYFGPGTRLTVT.

The CDR3 here is CASSHGTRDVGEAFF. The chain employs TRBV4-3 and TRBJ1-1. CDR1 and CDR2 (germline): LGHNA, YSLEER. The CDR3 is 15 amino acids.

V gene TRBV7-9 combines with J gene TRBJ2-7. Germline V gene data show CDR1 as SEHNR and CDR2 as FQNEAQ (reference sequence). CDR3 length: 11 residues. The CDR3 here is CASSPLYEQYF.

The gene calls are TRBV12-3 or TRBV12-4 and TRBJ2-5; no DNA is available, so the TRBD2 call from TCRdb remains unchecked. This CDR3 has 16 residues. CDR3 in amino acids: CASSLGASGNGKTQYF.

V gene TRBV10-3 combines with J gene TRBJ1-2. Germline V gene data show CDR1 as ENHRY and CDR2 as SYGVKD. This CDR3 has 15 amino acids. CDR3 protein: CAISESGLGDYGYTF.

J is TRBJ1-2 and V is TRBV6-6; TCRdb returns TRBD1, unconfirmable since there is no DNA. The germline gives CDR1 MNHNY, CDR2 SVGAGI (reference sequence). This CDR3 is built from 14 residues. Here the CDR3 reads CASSPTGSNYGYTF.

V usage is TRBV7-2 and J usage is TRBJ1-2; lacking DNA, the TRBD1 call made by TCRdb goes unchecked. The germline V gene encodes CDR1 SGHTA and CDR2 FQGNSA. This CDR3 comprises 14 residues. The CDR3 loop is CASSSHRDRGGYTF.

CDR3 loop: CASSYILGNPYEQYF. The chain links TRBV6-2 or TRBV6-3 to TRBJ2-7. Germline values: CDR1 MNHEY, CDR2 SVGEGT. The CDR3 extends over 15 amino acids.

V and J are TRBV4-3 and TRBJ2-7; TCRdb designates TRBD2, a call that cannot be tested without DNA. The CDR3 is 14 residues long. Germline lookup yields CDR1 LGHNA and CDR2 YSLEER. This CDR3 reads CASSTRYGSYEQYF.

The genes are TRBV28 and TRBJ1-5; TCRdb names TRBD1, which stays unverified in the absence of DNA. The germline V gene has CDR1 MDHEN and CDR2 SYDVKM. This CDR3 contains 14 residues. CDR3 in amino acids: CASSIAPRDQPQHF. The full variable domain, completed using reference TRBV28 and TRBJ1-5, is DVKVTQSSRYLVKRTGEKVFLECVQDMDHENMFWYRQDPGLGLRLIYFSYDVKMKEKGDIPEGYSVSREKKERFSLILESASTNQTSMYLCASSIAPRDQPQHFGDGTRLSIL.

The V gene is TRBV20-1, the J gene TRBJ1-2; TCRdb gives TRBD1 as the D gene, but with no DNA this cannot be confirmed. CDR3 length: 12 residues. Looked up from germline, CDR1 is DFQATT and CDR2 is SNEGSKA (reference sequence). CDR3 region: CSVPTPNYGYTF.

The chain's CDR3 is CASSVEGLAPLGTQYF. The rearrangement joins TRBV5-1 to TRBJ2-5; TCRdb's assignment of TRBD2 cannot be checked, as there is no DNA. This CDR3 is built from 16 residues. CDR1 SGHRS and CDR2 YFSETQ come from the germline V gene.

V and J are TRBV28 and TRBJ1-6; TCRdb designates TRBD1, a call that cannot be tested without DNA. CDR1 is MDHEN, CDR2 SYDVKM, per germline. The CDR3 is 18 amino acids. The CDR3 loop is CASSLFFGTGFYNSPLHF.

The chain is built from TRBV7-9 and TRBJ2-7; the D call of TRBD2 rests on TCRdb alone, since no DNA is present to check it. From germline, CDR1 is SEHNR and CDR2 FQNEAQ (reference sequence). CDR3 size: 13 residues. This chain's CDR3 is CASSSLYAYEQYF.

CDR3: CSARQDYGYTF. V is TRBV29-1 and J is TRBJ1-2; the D call from TCRdb, TRBD1, cannot be confirmed without DNA. There are 11 residues in the CDR3. The germline CDR1 and CDR2 sequences are SQVTM and ANQGSEA. Filled out from reference TRBV29-1 and TRBJ1-2, the complete variable domain reads SAVISQKPSRDICQRGTSLTIQCQVDSQVTMMFWYRQQPGQSLTLIATANQGSEATYESGFVIDKFPISRPNLTFSTLTVSNMSPEDSSIYLCSARQDYGYTFGSGTRLTVV.

CDR3 amino acids: CATSEAGAYEQYF. The V call is TRBV24-1, the J call TRBJ2-7; checking the TCRdb D call of TRBD1 is not possible without DNA. Germline CDR1 is KGHDR and CDR2 is SFDVKD. The CDR3 spans 13 residues.

The chain is built from TRBV7-9 and TRBJ1-2. Germline CDR1 and CDR2: SEHNR and FQNEAQ (reference sequence). The CDR3 consists of 14 residues. The CDR3 region is CASSFPDTSYGYTF.

CDR3 loop: CSVESGATEAFF. The V and J genes are TRBV29-1 and TRBJ1-1. The CDR3 totals 12 residues. The germline V gene encodes CDR1 SQVTM and CDR2 ANQGSEA. The full variable domain, in which reference TRBV29-1 and TRBJ1-1 provide the parts outside the CDR3, is SAVISQKPSRDICQRGTSLTIQCQVDSQVTMMFWYRQQPGQSLTLIATANQGSEATYESGFVIDKFPISRPNLTFSTLTVSNMSPEDSSIYLCSVESGATEAFFGQGTRLTVV.

The genes are TRBV21-1 and TRBJ2-1; TCRdb selects TRBD1, and the lack of DNA leaves this call unchecked. TRBV21-1 is given as a pseudogene. This CDR3 has 14 residues. The CDR3 is CASSKVVRGSEQFF.

The chain carries TRBV5-4 and TRBJ2-1; lacking DNA, the TRBD1 call made by TCRdb goes unchecked. The CDR3 is 15 residues long. Germline CDR1 reads SGHNT; CDR2 reads YYREEE (reference sequence). The CDR3 reads CASSSRDAGGNEQFF.

This chain's CDR3 is CASSLTSGELFF. The chain is built from TRBV5-1 and TRBJ2-2. Germline CDR1 and CDR2: SGHRS and YFSETQ. This CDR3 is built from 12 residues.

The chain has TRBV10-1 and TRBJ2-5; TCRdb outputs TRBD1, but without DNA this stays unchecked. The length of the CDR3 is 14 residues. The germline V gene has CDR1 WNHNN and CDR2 SYGVQD (reference sequence). CDR3 amino acids: CARRQEGSGETQYF.